The 12 T cell receptor beta chains given below trace back to one sample, sequenced in a study of blood T cell repertoires in COVID-19 (TCRdb year 2020). Receptor amplification or capture employed the immunoSEQ multiplex PCR assay. TCRdb's version of the immuneACCESS table is confined to in-frame rearrangements and falls short of the full clone set. An unresolved V gene accounts for under half of the shortfall where checked; the remainder is of unknown origin. For this sample there are some 510,000 clones; over 75% appear just once. The ten largest make up 1.5% to 2% of the sample. The source material was PBMCs or T cells enriched from blood (not recorded which). The receptor source for this set is a middle-aged woman who had recovered from COVID-19.

The chain links TRBV11-2 to TRBJ1-6; a possible D gene is TRBD1 (5 bases). This CDR3 contains 14 residues. V was cut by 5 bases and J by 3 bases, with 8 bases left in between. Germline values: CDR1 SGHAT, CDR2 FQNNGV. CDR3 DNA: TGTGCCAGCAGCCGACAGTTCTATAATTCACCCCTCCACTTT. This encodes CASSRQFYNSPLHF.

This sequence joins TRBV3-1 (or the pseudogene TRBV3-2) and TRBJ2-7, with TRBD2 matching 8 bases. CDR3 length: 15 amino acids. V was pared by 1 base and J by 2 bases, with 4 bases of the junction left unmatched. CDR1 and CDR2 from the germline V gene are LGHDT and YNNKEL (reference sequence). The CDR3 bases are TGTGCCAGCAGCCAAGCGTCGGGAGGGCCCTACGAGCAGTACTTC. Translating gives CASSQASGGPYEQYF.

J is TRBJ2-7 and V is TRBV10-3; maybe TRBD1 (6 bases). Trimming took 7 bases from V and 5 from J, leaving 15 bases between them. The CDR3 runs 13 residues. CDR1 and CDR2 (germline): ENHRY, SYGVKD. The CDR3 sequence is CAINPTGFHEQYF. In DNA, the CDR3 is TGTGCCATCAACCCAACAGGGTTCCACGAGCAGTACTTC.

This chain uses TRBV14 with TRBJ2-4; D gene unclear. Germline CDR1 SGHDN, CDR2 FVKESK. V was clipped by 1 base and J by 9 bases, with 13 bases between them. The CDR3 consists of 14 residues. CDR3 residues: CASSQGAGWAIQYF. CDR3 bases: TGTGCCAGCAGCCAAGGGGCAGGCTGGGCCATTCAGTACTTC.

This clone has more than one count but fewer than ten. J is TRBJ1-1 and V is TRBV4-2; 7 nucleotides match TRBD1. Germline trimming cut 2 bases from V and 1 base from J; bases unmatched to any gene: 4. This CDR3 contains 15 residues. The germline V gene has CDR1 LGHNA and CDR2 YNFKEQ. The CDR3 DNA reads as TGTGCCAGCAGCCAAACTAGGACAGGGAACACTGAAGCTTTCTTT. As protein: CASSQTRTGNTEAFF.

Notes on this clone: The same CDR3 also results from other DNA sequences found in this sample. The chain has TRBV27 and TRBJ1-1; D remains unclear. Trimming shortened V by 0 bases and J by 2 bases, and 10 bases separated the two germline ends. Germline CDR1 reads MNHEY; CDR2 reads SMNVEV (reference sequence). The CDR3 runs 15 residues. The CDR3 DNA reads as TGTGCCAGCAGTTTATCAGGAGGACTTAACACTGAAGCTTTCTTT. This codes for CASSLSGGLNTEAFF.

The gene calls are TRBV7-9 and TRBJ1-5; possible D gene TRBD1, 5 bases. The CDR3 extends over 18 amino acids. The ends were cut back, 2 bases at V and 0 bases at J, with 17 bases in the middle. CDR1 and CDR2 (germline): SEHNR, FQNEAQ (reference sequence). The CDR3 sequence is CASSLSGDVVGSNQPQHF. CDR3 DNA: TGTGCCAGCAGCTTATCGGGGGATGTTGTGGGTAGCAATCAGCCCCAGCATTTT. Together with reference TRBV7-9 and TRBJ1-5, the CDR3 gives the full variable domain: DTGVSQNPRHKITKRGQNVTFRCDPISEHNRLYWYRQTLGQGPEFLTYFQNEAQLEKSRLLSDRFSAERPKGSFSTLEIQRTEQGDSAMYLCASSLSGDVVGSNQPQHFGDGTRLSIL.

V gene TRBV27 combines with J gene TRBJ2-1; maybe TRBD2 (6 bases). The ends were cut back, 3 bases at V and 8 bases at J, with 11 bases in the middle. The CDR3 loop spans 13 amino acids. From germline, CDR1 is MNHEY and CDR2 SMNVEV (reference sequence). The CDR3 nucleotides read TGTGCCAGCAGTTTCTCGGGAGCCCATGAGCAGTTCTTC. The encoded protein is CASSFSGAHEQFF.

This sequence joins TRBV9 and TRBJ2-7, with 8 bases matching TRBD2. The V segment lost 0 bases and the J segment 2 bases; nucleotides outside the gene matches: 7. Per the germline V gene, CDR1 is SGDLS and CDR2 is YYNGEE. This CDR3 is 16 amino acids long. CDR3 amino acids: CASSVEATSGAYEQYF. The CDR3 coding sequence is TGTGCCAGCAGCGTAGAGGCAACTAGCGGTGCCTACGAGCAGTACTTC.

This sequence joins TRBV6-5 and TRBJ2-1, with D perhaps matching TRBD2 (7 bases). Between the trimmed V and J ends, which lost 3 bases and 8 bases, there was a span of 14 bases. The CDR3 spans 14 residues. Germline V lookup: CDR1 MNHEY, CDR2 SVGAGI. The CDR3 is CASSYGGATDEQFF. The CDR3 coding sequence is TGTGCCAGCAGTTATGGGGGGGCAACAGATGAGCAGTTCTTC.

The chain carries TRBV15 and TRBJ1-6; TRBD1 matches at 9 bases. Germline loops: CDR1 LNHNV, CDR2 YYDKDF (reference sequence). V shed 4 bases and J 10 bases; nucleotides not matched to a gene: 5. CDR3 length equals 14 residues. The CDR3 DNA sequence: TGTGCCACCAGCACCCGGACAGGGGCCTCACCCCTCCACTTT. Its protein product is CATSTRTGASPLHF.

This sequence joins TRBV7-9 and TRBJ2-3; 9 nucleotides align to TRBD2. V trimming: 0 bases; J trimming: 6 bases; junction bases outside the gene matches: 13. There are 18 residues in the CDR3. Per the germline V gene, CDR1 is SEHNR and CDR2 is FQNEAQ (reference sequence). CDR3 in amino acids: CASSLAATSSGRSDTQYF. The CDR3 DNA follows: TGTGCCAGCAGCTTAGCCGCGACTTCAAGCGGGAGGTCTGATACGCAGTATTTT.